The entry below describes one TCR beta chain. Its antigen is undetermined. This CDR3 comprises 15 residues. This specimen belongs to a study of OX40 agonist ivuxolimab in advanced cancers. Study-level findings and limits: In general, CD8+ T cells held more expanded clones than CD4+ did, on average.

Sequencing used immunoSEQ multiplex PCR; TCRdb keeps in-frame clones, though not all of them. Seen here are 15,000 to 20,000 clones, around 87% observed once, and the top ten hold approximately 32%. The sequencing used CD4+ or CD8+ T cells sorted from blood, collected in a trial of the OX40 agonist ivuxolimab. The V and J genes are TRBV12-1 and TRBJ2-7; no check of the table's D call, TRBD2, against the DNA was made. TRBV12-1 is recorded as a pseudogene. The receptor's source is an adult with an advanced solid tumor such as melanoma, head and neck, liver or kidney cancer. The CDR3 reads CASSFVGGPSYEQYF. DNA for the CDR3: TGTGCCAGCAGCTTTGTTGGCGGGCCTTCCTACGAGCAGTACTTC.